The source of this T cell receptor beta chain is a study of cytomegalovirus exposure and HLA in healthy donors. Study-wide results and caveats: Rare sequences made up most TCRs, while some public TCRs were found in many donors. Later analysis identified several of the most significant clusters that appeared linked to common viral pathogens. The authors enumerated roughly 180 TCR beta chains as linked to cytomegalovirus.

This clone was counted a single time. Its antigen is currently unknown. The PCR had 60 Vbeta and 13 Jbeta primers. Produced via immunoSEQ multiplex PCR; TCRdb's table is partial and in-frame only. Of about 84,000 clones listed, approximately 78% were seen once; the top ten hold roughly 2.6%. Trimming took 4 bases from V and 0 from J, leaving 16 bases between them. Germline assignment: CDR1 SEHNR and CDR2 FQNEAQ (reference sequence). There are 17 residues in the CDR3. The receptor was derived from a male donor in good health and CMV-seropositive. The sequencing input was PBMCs. V is TRBV7-9 and J is TRBJ1-5, with D maybe TRBD1 (6 bases). This CDR3 reads CASSSERTGNSNQPQHF. The CDR3 DNA follows: TGTGCCAGCAGCTCCGAAAGAACAGGGAATAGCAATCAGCCCCAGCATTTT.